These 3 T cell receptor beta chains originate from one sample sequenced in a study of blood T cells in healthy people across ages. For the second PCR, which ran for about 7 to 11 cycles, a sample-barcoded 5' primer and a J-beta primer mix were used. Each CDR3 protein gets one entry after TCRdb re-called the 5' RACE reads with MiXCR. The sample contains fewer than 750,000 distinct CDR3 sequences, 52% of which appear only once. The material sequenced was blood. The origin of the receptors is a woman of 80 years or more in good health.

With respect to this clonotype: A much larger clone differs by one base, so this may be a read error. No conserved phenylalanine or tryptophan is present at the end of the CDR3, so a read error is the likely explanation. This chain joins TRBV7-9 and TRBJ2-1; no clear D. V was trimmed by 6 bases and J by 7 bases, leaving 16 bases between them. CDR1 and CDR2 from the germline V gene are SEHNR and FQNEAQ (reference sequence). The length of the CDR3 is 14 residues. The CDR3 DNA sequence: TGTGCCAGCAGTTCTGAGAGGCCGAATAATGAGCAGTTCGTC. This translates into CASSSERPNNEQFV.

The CDR3 bases are TGTGCCAGCAGCGAACCGGGCCTACCCTACGAGCAGTACTTC. This translates into CASSEPGLPYEQYF. This chain connects TRBV7-9 to TRBJ2-7; D is uncertain. Germline CDR1 reads SEHNR; CDR2 reads FQNEAQ (reference sequence). The CDR3 covers 14 residues. Trimming took 5 bases from V and 2 from J, leaving 13 bases between them. Full variable domain (rest looked up from reference TRBV7-9 and TRBJ2-7): DTGVSQNPRHKITKRGQNVTFRCDPISEHNRLYWYRQTLGQGPEFLTYFQNEAQLEKSRLLSDRFSAERPKGSFSTLEIQRTEQGDSAMYLCASSEPGLPYEQYFGPGTRLTVT.

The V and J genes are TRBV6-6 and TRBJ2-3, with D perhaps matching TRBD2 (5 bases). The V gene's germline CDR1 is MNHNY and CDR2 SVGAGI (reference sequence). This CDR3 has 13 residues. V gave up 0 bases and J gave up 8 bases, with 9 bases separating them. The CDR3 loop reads CASSYSVEGTQYF. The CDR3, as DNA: TGTGCCAGCAGTTACTCGGTAGAGGGTACGCAGTATTTT.